This TCR beta chain was retrieved from a study of T cell repertoires in chronic hepatitis B (dated by TCRdb to the late 2010s). The germline V gene provides CDR1 SNHLY and CDR2 FYNNEI. Relative to germline, V is missing 6 bases and J is missing 8 bases, with 1 base of the junction outside any gene match. Its CDR3 holds 12 amino acids, cysteine through phenylalanine. Only the CDR3 part of the read is kept: 36 bases, read in frame from the first base. A remark on this clone: The specificity of this receptor is unknown. Nothing much larger sits one base from this clone, and base qualities are not available.

Library generation was performed with the immunoSEQ multiplex PCR assay. TCRdb re-hosts the immuneACCESS table, in-frame sequences only. Its copies lack some clones; in the studies checked, an unresolved V gene accounts for under half of them, and the cause for the rest is not known. This sample lists about 1,000 clones; roughly 80% were detected once. The ten largest clones represent approximately 10% of the sample. The sequenced material came from total CD8+ T cells from PBMCs. This receptor was identified in a human donor with chronic hepatitis B virus infection. The rearranged segments are TRBV2 and TRBJ1-4; the junction holds 9 bases that match TRBD1. The CDR3 protein: CASRDRGEKLFF. In nucleotides, the sequence is TGTGCCAGCAGGGACAGGGGCGAAAAACTGTTTTTT.